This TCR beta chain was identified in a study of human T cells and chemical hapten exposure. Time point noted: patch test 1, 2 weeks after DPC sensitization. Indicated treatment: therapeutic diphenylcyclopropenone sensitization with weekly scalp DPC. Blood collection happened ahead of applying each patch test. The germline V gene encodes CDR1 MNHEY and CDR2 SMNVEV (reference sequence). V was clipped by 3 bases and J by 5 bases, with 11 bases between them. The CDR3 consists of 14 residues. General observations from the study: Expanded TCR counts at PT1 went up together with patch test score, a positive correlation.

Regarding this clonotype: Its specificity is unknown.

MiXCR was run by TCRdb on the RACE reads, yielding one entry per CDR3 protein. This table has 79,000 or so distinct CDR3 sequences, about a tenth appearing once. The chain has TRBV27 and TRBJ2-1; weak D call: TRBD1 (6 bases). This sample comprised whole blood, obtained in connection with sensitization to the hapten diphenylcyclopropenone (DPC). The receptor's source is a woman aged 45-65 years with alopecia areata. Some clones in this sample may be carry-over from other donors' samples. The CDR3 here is CASSFNRVDNEQFF. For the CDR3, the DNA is TGTGCCAGCAGTTTTAACAGGGTGGACAATGAGCAGTTCTTC.